This TCR beta chain originates from a study of blood T cell repertoires in COVID-19. Turning to the study itself: Nucleic acid was either cDNA or gDNA, and it came from T cells, B-cell-depleted T cells, or PBMCs.

In the authors' methods: Reference gene primer amplification gave nucleated cell count estimates. Repertoires were generated with immunoSEQ multiplex PCR, while TCRdb's copy carries only in-frame clones and drops some. V and J calls plus clone size are reproduced from that table; the DNA served to infer D and trimming. The data hold about 250,000 clones, with just over 85% observed a single time. Material for sequencing was peripheral blood. The clonotype comes from a man older than 75 with acute or convalescent COVID-19.

The CDR3 here is CATSEGYTF. Here the CDR3 DNA reads TGTGCCACCTCGGAGGGCTACACCTTC. This chain uses TRBV3-1 (or the pseudogene TRBV3-2) with TRBJ1-2; D remains ambiguous. CDR3 length: 9 residues. V lost 10 bases and J 8 bases, leaving 8 bases between the germline ends. Germline CDR1 and CDR2: LGHDT and YNNKEL (reference sequence).